Following are 25 T cell receptor beta chains from one sample sequenced in a study of T cell responses to AZD1222 COVID-19 vaccine. Sequencing was performed with immunoSEQ multiplex PCR; in TCRdb, only in-frame clones are kept and a portion is missing. Here the sample spans under 200,000 clones, 75% to 95% being singletons. Sequencing used peripheral blood, obtained on day 0 of AZD1222 vaccination. The receptors shown here come from an adult in good health.

The chain links TRBV5-1 to TRBJ1-2, with D unresolved. Trimming cost V 6 bases and J 4 bases, with 16 bases left between them. CDR1 SGHRS and CDR2 YFSETQ come from the germline V gene. The CDR3 is 14 amino acids. CDR3 protein: CASTPPGGIYGYTF. The CDR3 DNA sequence: TGCGCCAGCACGCCACCGGGAGGCATCTATGGCTACACCTTC.

This sequence joins TRBV5-4 and TRBJ1-4; a possible D gene is TRBD1 (6 bases). The CDR3 loop spans 17 amino acids. V lost 4 bases to trimming and J lost 3 bases, with 19 bases between them. Per the germline V gene, CDR1 is SGHNT and CDR2 is YYREEE (reference sequence). CDR3 DNA sequence: TGTGCCAGCAGCGCCGAGGGAATCAAGGGGGCTAATGAAAAACTGTTTTTT. Its translation is CASSAEGIKGANEKLFF.

The J gene is TRBJ2-1, the V gene TRBV5-1; TRBD2 is a possible D gene (7 bases). The germline V gene encodes CDR1 SGHRS and CDR2 YFSETQ. The CDR3 length is 13 residues. The germline V and J ends were trimmed by 6 bases and 8 bases, with 15 bases remaining between them. CDR3 nucleotides: TGCGCCAGCACCCTAGGGGGAGGGGATGAGCAGTTCTTC. It yields the protein CASTLGGGDEQFF. The variable domain in full, completed from reference TRBV5-1 and TRBJ2-1, reads KAGVTQTPRYLIKTRGQQVTLSCSPISGHRSVSWYQQTPGQGLQFLFEYFSETQRNKGNFPGRFSGRQFSNSRSEMNVSTLELGDSALYLCASTLGGGDEQFFGPGTRLTVL.

This sequence joins TRBV3-1 (or the pseudogene TRBV3-2) and TRBJ2-7, with D unresolved. Per the germline V gene, CDR1 is LGHDT and CDR2 is YNNKEL (reference sequence). V lost 3 bases, J lost 12 bases, and 15 bases lay in between. CDR3 length equals 12 residues. This CDR3 reads CASSQGIKSLYF. CDR3 coding DNA: TGTGCCAGCAGCCAGGGGATTAAATCTCTGTACTTC.

The J gene is TRBJ1-2, the V gene TRBV28; the match to TRBD1 covers 8 bases. V shed 2 bases and J 5 bases; nucleotides not matched to a gene: 7. The CDR3 has 15 amino acids. Germline V CDR1 and CDR2: MDHEN, SYDVKM. CDR3 amino acids: CASSLGPGGRYGYTF. The CDR3, as DNA: TGTGCCAGCAGTTTAGGGCCAGGGGGCAGATATGGCTACACCTTC.

The chain couples TRBV4-3 to TRBJ2-7; TRBD2 aligns across 10 bases. CDR3 length: 17 residues. The germline V gene has CDR1 LGHNA and CDR2 YSLEER. V trimming: 0 bases; J trimming: 1 base; junction bases outside the gene matches: 6. The chain's CDR3 is CASSQDLGSGRSYEQYF. In DNA, the CDR3 is TGCGCCAGCAGCCAAGATCTGGGTAGCGGGAGGTCCTACGAGCAGTACTTC.

The chain employs TRBV5-1 and TRBJ2-7, with 8 bases lining up with TRBD2. Looked up from germline, CDR1 is SGHRS and CDR2 is YFSETQ. V lost 3 bases, J lost 6 bases, and 5 bases stayed unmatched. The CDR3 is 13 residues long. This CDR3 reads CASSWTSNGEQYF. Written as DNA, the CDR3 is TGCGCCAGCAGCTGGACTAGCAACGGCGAGCAGTACTTC.

V usage is TRBV5-1 and J usage is TRBJ2-3, with TRBD2 identical over 8 bases. Trimming removed 4 bases from V and 3 bases from J; junction bases left unmatched: 4. This CDR3 region has 14 residues. Germline V gene data show CDR1 as SGHRS and CDR2 as YFSETQ. CDR3: CASSNGLATDTQYF. In DNA form, the CDR3 reads TGCGCCAGCAGCAACGGACTAGCTACAGATACGCAGTATTTT. The full variable domain, in which reference TRBV5-1 and TRBJ2-3 provide the parts outside the CDR3, is KAGVTQTPRYLIKTRGQQVTLSCSPISGHRSVSWYQQTPGQGLQFLFEYFSETQRNKGNFPGRFSGRQFSNSRSEMNVSTLELGDSALYLCASSNGLATDTQYFGPGTRLTVL.

The chain combines TRBV29-1 with TRBJ2-5; 10 nucleotides agree with TRBD2. CDR3 length equals 13 residues. With 6 bases clipped from V and 5 bases from J, the junction kept 6 bases outside the gene matches. Germline V gives CDR1 SQVTM, CDR2 ANQGSEA. In DNA, the CDR3 is TGCAGCGTGACTAGCGGGTTTTTGGAGACCCAGTACTTC. Its protein is CSVTSGFLETQYF.

This chain connects TRBV11-2 to TRBJ2-1, with a weak D call TRBD2 (6 bases). Germline V gene lookup returns CDR1 SGHAT and CDR2 FQNNGV. The CDR3 length is 13 residues. Trimming pared 5 bases from V and 4 bases from J, leaving 9 bases between. This CDR3 reads CASSVGLYNEQFF. CDR3 nucleotides: TGTGCCAGCAGCGTCGGACTATACAATGAGCAGTTCTTC. Variable domain in full (rest from reference TRBV11-2 and TRBJ2-1): EAGVAQSPRYKIIEKRQSVAFWCNPISGHATLYWYQQILGQGPKLLIQFQNNGVVDDSQLPKDRFSAERLKGVDSTLKIQPAKLEDSAVYLCASSVGLYNEQFFGPGTRLTVL.

The chain is built from TRBV27 and TRBJ2-7; possibly TRBD1 for D (6 bases). The V gene's germline CDR1 is MNHEY and CDR2 SMNVEV (reference sequence). Trimming took 6 bases from V and 0 from J, leaving 15 bases between them. CDR3 size: 15 residues. The CDR3 nucleotides read TGTGCCAGCAGATTAGACAGGTTGAGCTCCTACGAGCAGTACTTC. Encoded protein: CASRLDRLSSYEQYF.

The genes are TRBV2 and TRBJ1-3, with D hard to call. The CDR3 sequence is 17 residues long. Trimming left V 5 bases short and J 2 bases short, with 19 bases between. The germline V gene has CDR1 SNHLY and CDR2 FYNNEI. The CDR3 spells CASSSSRVRATGNTIYF. The CDR3 coding sequence is TGTGCCAGCAGTAGCTCGAGGGTTCGAGCAACTGGAAACACCATATATTTT.

The chain links TRBV10-3 to TRBJ2-1; tentative D call: TRBD2 (5 bases). V lost 6 bases and J lost 0, with 12 bases in between. The CDR3 has 15 residues. Per the germline V gene, CDR1 is ENHRY and CDR2 is SYGVKD. The CDR3 sequence: CAISSSDYSYNEQFF. The CDR3 nucleotides are TGTGCCATCAGCTCCAGCGACTACTCCTACAATGAGCAGTTCTTC.

The J gene is TRBJ2-1, the V gene TRBV5-1; the D call may be TRBD1 or TRBD2 (5 bases each). The CDR3 has 16 residues. The V end was cut by 4 bases, the J end by 0 bases, with 14 bases between. CDR1 is SGHRS and CDR2 is YFSETQ in the germline V gene. CDR3 coding DNA: TGCGCCAGCAGCCACCAGGGACCGAGCTCCTACAATGAGCAGTTCTTC. Amino acid sequence: CASSHQGPSSYNEQFF.

V is TRBV3-1 (or the pseudogene TRBV3-2) and J is TRBJ2-7, with TRBD1 matching over 7 bases. CDR3 length: 20 amino acids. V lost 1 base to trimming and J lost 4 bases; unmatched junction nucleotides: 22. Germline CDR1 reads LGHDT; CDR2 reads YNNKEL (reference sequence). The DNA of the CDR3 is TGTGCCAGCAGCCAAGGTGGTAGGGGGCGGGCCCCGATCACCCTTTACGAGCAGTACTTC. This codes for CASSQGGRGRAPITLYEQYF.

V gene TRBV27 combines with J gene TRBJ1-1, with no clear D. This CDR3 comprises 14 residues. V dropped 3 bases and J dropped 1 base, with 9 bases sitting between them. Germline CDR1 is MNHEY and CDR2 is SMNVEV (reference sequence). The CDR3 DNA follows: TGTGCCAGCAGTTTGGTCAGAGCGAACACTGAAGCTTTCTTT. Protein product: CASSLVRANTEAFF.

This CDR3 reads CASSQGGGWAKNIQYF. The CDR3 region has the DNA TGTGCCAGCAGCCAAGGAGGGGGCTGGGCCAAAAACATTCAGTACTTC. The rearrangement links TRBV4-2 to TRBJ2-4; TRBD1 matches at 7 bases. Germline CDR1 LGHNA, CDR2 YNFKEQ. V dropped 1 base and J dropped 1; count of bases not matched to a gene: 4. This CDR3 region has 16 residues.

The chain uses TRBV27 and TRBJ1-3; D may be TRBD1 (6 bases). Germline V CDR1 and CDR2: MNHEY, SMNVEV (reference sequence). V dropped 7 bases and J dropped 0 bases, with 16 bases sitting between them. This CDR3 contains 16 residues. The CDR3 sequence is CASTTRGDNSGNTIYF. As DNA, the CDR3 is TGTGCCAGCACCACTAGGGGGGACAACTCTGGAAACACCATATATTTT.

The V call is TRBV28, the J call TRBJ2-7, with 9 bases fitting TRBD2. The germline CDR1 and CDR2 sequences are MDHEN and SYDVKM. Losses at the gene ends were 5 bases for V and 9 bases for J; bases not matched to a gene: 14. This CDR3 has 15 residues. The CDR3 sequence is CASSDPGLAVSGQYF. The CDR3 nucleotides read TGTGCCAGCAGTGACCCGGGACTAGCTGTCTCGGGGCAGTACTTC.

The chain employs TRBV15 and TRBJ2-3; 7 positions agree with TRBD2. This CDR3 spans 15 amino acids. Per germline, CDR1 LNHNV and CDR2 YYDKDF (reference sequence). The V segment lost 8 bases and the J segment 3 bases; nucleotides outside the gene matches: 11. The DNA for the CDR3 is TGTGCCACCTTGCTGTCGGGAGGTGGGACAGATACGCAGTATTTT. Amino acids: CATLLSGGGTDTQYF.

This rearrangement joins TRBV2 to TRBJ1-1; 9 bases fit TRBD1. The CDR3 spans 16 residues. Germline CDR1 and CDR2: SNHLY and FYNNEI. The ends lost 0 bases at V and 3 bases at J; junction bases unmatched: 5. CDR3 nucleotide sequence: TGTGCCAGCAGTGAAGCCAGGGACAGGGCGCACACTGAAGCTTTCTTT. Its protein product is CASSEARDRAHTEAFF.

This chain joins TRBV5-4 and TRBJ2-5; D is possibly TRBD2 (5 bases). Germline assignment: CDR1 SGHNT and CDR2 YYREEE (reference sequence). V lost 3 bases and J lost 2, with 11 bases in between. The CDR3 length is 14 residues. For the CDR3, the DNA is TGTGCCAGCAGCTCTGGACTGAAGCAAGAGACCCAGTACTTC. It yields the protein CASSSGLKQETQYF.

V gene TRBV30 combines with J gene TRBJ1-4, with D unclear. The CDR3 runs 12 residues. CDR1 is GTSNPN and CDR2 is SVGIG in the germline V gene (reference sequence). V lost 0 bases to trimming and J lost 7 bases, with 6 bases between them. CDR3 sequence: CAWSVELEKLFF. The CDR3 coding sequence is TGTGCCTGGAGTGTGGAACTTGAAAAACTGTTTTTT. The variable domain in full, with the rest retrieved from reference TRBV30 and TRBJ1-4, is SQTIHQWPATLVQPVGSPLSLECTVEGTSNPNLYWYRQAAGRGLQLLFYSVGIGQISSEVPQNLSASRPQDRQFILSSKKLLLSDSGFYLCAWSVELEKLFFGSGTQLSVL.

The J gene is TRBJ2-1, the V gene TRBV11-2, with TRBD2 matching over 14 bases. The CDR3 spans 15 residues. The trim removed 5 bases at V and 8 bases at J, leaving 5 bases unmatched. CDR1 and CDR2 from the germline V gene are SGHAT and FQNNGV. In nucleotides, the CDR3 is TGTGCCAGCAGCGGGACTAGCGGGAGCGGCCATGAGCAGTTCTTC. Its protein product is CASSGTSGSGHEQFF.

The chain has TRBV6-2 or TRBV6-3 and TRBJ1-5; maybe TRBD1 (5 bases). CDR3 length equals 14 residues. The V and J ends lost 2 bases and 4 bases respectively, with 9 bases between them. Looked up from germline, CDR1 is MNHEY and CDR2 is SVGEGT. The CDR3 region has the DNA TGTGCCAGCAGTTACCCAGAGGGGAATCAGCCCCAGCATTTT. Amino acids: CASSYPEGNQPQHF.